Below, one T cell receptor beta chain is given with its context. This clone's antigen is unknown. Per-nucleotide qualities are absent, and no much larger clonotype sits a single base away. The collaborating institutions used their own protocols to collect whole blood in K2EDTA tubes. For TCRbeta analysis, collaborators shipped samples as frozen whole blood, isolated PBMCs, or DNA extracted from either of those sample types. TCRbeta CDR3 regions were amplified from genomic DNA using the immunoSEQ Assay, a bias-controlled multiplex PCR. In the original analysis: Nucleated cell counts per sample were estimated from amplification of reference gene primers within the assay. To quantify the absolute abundance of each unique TCRbeta CDR3 rearrangement, sequence reads were collapsed and filtered. For each sample, productive Simpson clonality was calculated as the square root of Simpson's diversity index across productive rearrangements. The table comes from immuneACCESS by way of TCRdb, which keeps in-frame sequences with V and J called. Part of the clones is missing from these tables; in studies checked, under half for an unresolved V gene and the rest for unknown reasons. That table gives V, J and clone size, and the DNA gave D and trimming. For this sample there are 100,000 to 120,000 clones; approximately 81% appear just once. Roughly two fifths of the sample is in the top ten clones.

This entry comes from a study of blood T cell repertoires in COVID-19 (dated by TCRdb to 2020 to 2022). A note on the overall study: Samples covering the acute and convalescent phases of COVID-19 were provided by collaborators in the United States, Italy and Spain. The material from the prospective study consisted of cDNA or gDNA derived from T cells, B-cell-depleted T cells, or PBMCs. Deeply sampled blood TCRbeta repertoires from subjects exposed to, actively infected with, or recovered from COVID-19 were included in the dataset. A freely available public database, intended as a resource for researchers studying the immune response to SARS-CoV-2, is where the repertoires were released. Samples were obtained from the ongoing ImmuneRACE study (first 160 participants) and from roughly 1,300 subjects provided by 6 global collaborators. A de-identified subject ID, COVID-19 status, age in years and sex were almost always included in the sample metadata. Where available, HLA class I and class II types were obtained from metadata supplied by the sample provider rather than from assay-based typing.

What the work shows at the level of the full study, not this receptor alone: The quantity of clinical and demographic metadata differed by source and by participant and was supplied without curation.

For this chain, trimming is 4 bases at the V end and 6 bases at the J end, and the number of junction bases without a gene match is 11. The CDR3 spans 15 residues, from the cysteine through the phenylalanine. Only the CDR3 region is kept as DNA, spanning 45 bases read in frame from base 1. The germline V gene provides CDR1 SGHRS and CDR2 YFSETQ. The sample consisted of peripheral blood. The sequence joins TRBV5-1 to TRBJ2-7; 9 central nucleotides agree with TRBD2. This TCR came from an elderly man with acute or convalescent COVID-19. The bases read TGCGCCAGCAGCCCCGATTTAGCGGGAGCGACCGAGCAGTACTTC. Translated, this is CASSPDLAGATEQYF.